Listed below are T cell receptor beta chains from one sample, sequenced in a study of cytomegalovirus exposure and HLA in healthy donors. Here immunoSEQ multiplex PCR was the method, and the copy in TCRdb shows in-frame clones only, minus some. The data hold over 100,000 clones, with approximately 80% observed a single time. Sequencing was carried out using PBMCs. The receptors derive from a man aged 35 to 55 in good health and CMV-seropositive. CDR3s leave out the opening cysteine and the closing phenylalanine or tryptophan.

v_gene,CDR3aa
TRBV5-6,ASSWDLSLAGGEETQY
TRBV7-3,ASSLMAGQSYEQY
TRBV2,ASSVTSGGTNTKETQY
TRBV7-9,SSSLGGGTGTDTQY
TRBV19,ASSFYRAGYT
TRBV7-2,ASSPDRGLGEAF
TRBV4-1,ASSLGWGDRWVNEQY
TRBV6-6,ASSESRDRGRYT
TRBV9,ASSENTGGQGYT
TRBV7-9,ASSLGTANEKLF
TRBV11-3,ASSGLAGGYNEQF
TRBV9,ASSVGPGVGSYNEQF
TRBV12-5,ATSGGGAETQY
TRBV4-3,ASSPYDRESYNEQF
TRBV4-1,ASSQEALLAGGLYNEQF
TRBV7-9,ASSRQGAMNEQY
TRBV28,ATRQSNRPQH
TRBV7-9,ASSLTDEGTEAF
TRBV11-2,ATRSKRAGNEQF
TRBV5-4,ASRTTSGGLQETQY
TRBV15,ATSRERAGGPSGELF
TRBV29-1,SVEESHTEAF
TRBV7-2,ASSLGLAGGYEQY
TRBV11-2,ASSPPTGGAAYEQY
TRBV19,ASRRGQGGPSNQPQH
TRBV19,ASRWRGVHNEQF
TRBV6-1,ASRVAGGNTDMQY
TRBV15,ATSRDRVSGNTIY
TRBV5-8,ASSLRGAQGHFSYGYT
TRBV5-1,ASNTGHQETQY
TRBV27,ASTAYRGGNSPLH
TRBV6-5,ASRRAGSTDTQY
TRBV7-8,ASRLAGTGPPSGDYGYT
TRBV28,ASRATGGSYEQY
TRBV4-1,ASSQTGDRRGYT